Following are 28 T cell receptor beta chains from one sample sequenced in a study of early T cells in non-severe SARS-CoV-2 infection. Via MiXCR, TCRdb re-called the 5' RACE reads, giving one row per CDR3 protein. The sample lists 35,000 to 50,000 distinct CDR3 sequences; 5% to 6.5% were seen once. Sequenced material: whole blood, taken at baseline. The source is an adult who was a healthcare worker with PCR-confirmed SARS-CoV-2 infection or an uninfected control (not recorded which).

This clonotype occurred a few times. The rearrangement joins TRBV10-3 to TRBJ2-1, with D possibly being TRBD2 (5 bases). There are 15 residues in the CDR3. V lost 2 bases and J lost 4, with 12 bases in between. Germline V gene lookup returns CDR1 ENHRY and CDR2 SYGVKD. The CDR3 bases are TGTGCCATCAGTGAGGCGGGCCAAGCGTACAATGAGCAGTTCTTC. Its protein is CAISEAGQAYNEQFF.

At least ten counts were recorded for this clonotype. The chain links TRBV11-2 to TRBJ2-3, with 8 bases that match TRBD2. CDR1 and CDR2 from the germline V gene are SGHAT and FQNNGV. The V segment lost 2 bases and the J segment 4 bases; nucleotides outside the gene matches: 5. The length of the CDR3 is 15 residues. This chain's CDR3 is CASSLISGGPDTQYF. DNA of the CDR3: TGTGCCAGCAGCTTAATCTCGGGGGGGCCAGATACGCAGTATTTT. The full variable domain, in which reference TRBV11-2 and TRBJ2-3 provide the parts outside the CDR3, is EAGVAQSPRYKIIEKRQSVAFWCNPISGHATLYWYQQILGQGPKLLIQFQNNGVVDDSQLPKDRFSAERLKGVDSTLKIQPAKLEDSAVYLCASSLISGGPDTQYFGPGTRLTVL.

This CDR3 reads CASSRGTASNQPQHF. DNA for the CDR3: TGTGCCAGCAGTCGCGGGACAGCTAGCAATCAGCCCCAGCATTTT. The chain combines TRBV27 with TRBJ1-5; 7 bases agree with TRBD1. Per the germline V gene, CDR1 is MNHEY and CDR2 is SMNVEV (reference sequence). With 5 bases clipped from V and 0 bases from J, the junction kept 4 bases outside the gene matches. This CDR3 region has 15 residues.

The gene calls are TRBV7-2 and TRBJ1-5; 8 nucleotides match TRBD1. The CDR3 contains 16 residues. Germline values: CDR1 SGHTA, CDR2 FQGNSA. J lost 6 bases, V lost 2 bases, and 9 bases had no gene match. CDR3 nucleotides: TGTGCCAGCAGCTTAATGGACAGGGCCCACGGTCAGCCCCAGCATTTT. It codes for CASSLMDRAHGQPQHF.

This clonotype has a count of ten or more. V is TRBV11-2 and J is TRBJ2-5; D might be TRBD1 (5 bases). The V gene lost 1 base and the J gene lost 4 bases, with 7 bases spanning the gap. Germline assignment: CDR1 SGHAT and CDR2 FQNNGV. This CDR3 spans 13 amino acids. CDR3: CASSLGQRETQYF. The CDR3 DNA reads TGTGCCAGCAGCTTAGGACAGAGAGAGACCCAGTACTTC.

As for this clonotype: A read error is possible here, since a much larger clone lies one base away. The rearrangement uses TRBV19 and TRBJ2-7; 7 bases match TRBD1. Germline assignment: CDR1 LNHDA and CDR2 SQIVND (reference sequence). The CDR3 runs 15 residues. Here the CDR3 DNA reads TGTACCAGTAGATATTCCGGGACAGCGAACTACGAGCAGTACTTC. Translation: CTSRYSGTANYEQYF.

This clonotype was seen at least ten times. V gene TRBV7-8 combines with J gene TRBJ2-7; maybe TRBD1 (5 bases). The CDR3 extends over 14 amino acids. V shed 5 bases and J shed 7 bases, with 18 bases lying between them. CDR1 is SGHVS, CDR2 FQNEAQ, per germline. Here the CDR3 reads CASSRDSPSLEQYF. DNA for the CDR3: TGTGCCAGCAGCAGAGACAGTCCATCCCTGGAGCAGTACTTC.

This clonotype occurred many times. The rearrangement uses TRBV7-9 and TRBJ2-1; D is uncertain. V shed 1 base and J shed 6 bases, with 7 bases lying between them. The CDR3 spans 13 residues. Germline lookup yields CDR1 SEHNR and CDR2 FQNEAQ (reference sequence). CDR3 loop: CASSLGVSNEQFF. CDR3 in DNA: TGTGCCAGCAGCTTAGGGGTCAGCAATGAGCAGTTCTTC.

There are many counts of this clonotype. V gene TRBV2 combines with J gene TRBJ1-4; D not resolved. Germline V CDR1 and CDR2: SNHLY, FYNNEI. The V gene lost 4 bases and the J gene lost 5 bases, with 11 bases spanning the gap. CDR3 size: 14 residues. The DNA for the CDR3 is TGTGCCAGCAGTGGCCCTCGGCAGAATGAAAAACTGTTTTTT. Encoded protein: CASSGPRQNEKLFF.

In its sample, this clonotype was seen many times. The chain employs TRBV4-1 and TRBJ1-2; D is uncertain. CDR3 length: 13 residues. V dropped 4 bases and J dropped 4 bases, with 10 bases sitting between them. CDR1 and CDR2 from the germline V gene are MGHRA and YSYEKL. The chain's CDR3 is CASSLTVRYGYTF. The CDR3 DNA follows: TGCGCCAGCAGCCTTACAGTGCGCTATGGCTACACCTTC.

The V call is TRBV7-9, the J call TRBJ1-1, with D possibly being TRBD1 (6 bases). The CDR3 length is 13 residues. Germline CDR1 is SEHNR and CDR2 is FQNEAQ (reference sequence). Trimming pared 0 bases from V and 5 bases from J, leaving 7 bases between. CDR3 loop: CASSLAQGTEAFF. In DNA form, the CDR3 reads TGTGCCAGCAGCTTAGCCCAGGGGACTGAAGCTTTCTTT.

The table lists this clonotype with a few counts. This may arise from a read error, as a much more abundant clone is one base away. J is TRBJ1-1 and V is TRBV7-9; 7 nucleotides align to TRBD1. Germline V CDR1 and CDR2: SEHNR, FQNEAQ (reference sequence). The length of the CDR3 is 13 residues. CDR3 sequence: CVSSLPWDSEAFF. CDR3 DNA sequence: TGTGTCAGCAGCTTACCCTGGGACAGTGAAGCTTTCTTT.

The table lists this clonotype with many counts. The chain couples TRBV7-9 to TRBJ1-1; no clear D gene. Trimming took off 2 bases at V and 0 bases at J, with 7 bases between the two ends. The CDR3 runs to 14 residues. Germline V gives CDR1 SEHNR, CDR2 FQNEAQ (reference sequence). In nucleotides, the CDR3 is TGTGCCAGCAGCTTAATGGCCTTGAACACTGAAGCTTTCTTT. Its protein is CASSLMALNTEAFF.

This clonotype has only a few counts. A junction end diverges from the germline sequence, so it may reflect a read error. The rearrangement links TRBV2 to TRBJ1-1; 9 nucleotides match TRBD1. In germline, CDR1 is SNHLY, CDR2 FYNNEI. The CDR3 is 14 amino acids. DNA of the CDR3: TGTGCCAGCAGTGAGGGGACAGGGAGAAGAGTCCTAAGCTTT. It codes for CASSEGTGRRVLSF.

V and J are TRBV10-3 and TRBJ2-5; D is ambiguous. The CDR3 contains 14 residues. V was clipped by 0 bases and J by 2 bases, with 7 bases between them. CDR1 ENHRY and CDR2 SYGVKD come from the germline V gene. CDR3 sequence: CAISESGRQETQYF. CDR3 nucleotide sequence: TGTGCCATCAGTGAGTCAGGGCGACAAGAGACCCAGTACTTC.

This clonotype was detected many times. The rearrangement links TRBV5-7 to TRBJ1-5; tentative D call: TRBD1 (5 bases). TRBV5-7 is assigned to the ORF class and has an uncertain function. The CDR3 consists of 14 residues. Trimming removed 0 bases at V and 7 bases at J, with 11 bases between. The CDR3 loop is CASSLVGEEQPQHF. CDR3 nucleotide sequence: TGTGCCAGCAGCTTGGTAGGGGAGGAACAGCCCCAGCATTTT.

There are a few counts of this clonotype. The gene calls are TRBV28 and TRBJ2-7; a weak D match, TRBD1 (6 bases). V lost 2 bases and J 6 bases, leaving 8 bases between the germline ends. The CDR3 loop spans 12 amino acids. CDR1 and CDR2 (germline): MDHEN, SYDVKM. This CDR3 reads CASSLEGGEQYF. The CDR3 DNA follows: TGTGCCAGCAGTTTAGAAGGGGGCGAGCAGTACTTC. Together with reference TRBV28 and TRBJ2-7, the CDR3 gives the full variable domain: DVKVTQSSRYLVKRTGEKVFLECVQDMDHENMFWYRQDPGLGLRLIYFSYDVKMKEKGDIPEGYSVSREKKERFSLILESASTNQTSMYLCASSLEGGEQYFGPGTRLTVT.

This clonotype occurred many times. CDR3 bases: TGTGCCTGGGACACAGGGGTGGCTTTTAATTCACCCCTCCACTTT. Translated: CAWDTGVAFNSPLHF. The genes are TRBV30 and TRBJ1-6, with 7 nucleotides matching TRBD1. Germline CDR1 reads GTSNPN; CDR2 reads SVGIG (reference sequence). The CDR3 is made up of 15 amino acids. Trimming removed 5 bases from V and 6 bases from J; junction bases left unmatched: 10. The full variable domain, with the rest looked up from reference TRBV30 and TRBJ1-6, is SQTIHQWPATLVQPVGSPLSLECTVEGTSNPNLYWYRQAAGRGLQLLFYSVGIGQISSEVPQNLSASRPQDRQFILSSKKLLLSDSGFYLCAWDTGVAFNSPLHFGNGTRLTVT.

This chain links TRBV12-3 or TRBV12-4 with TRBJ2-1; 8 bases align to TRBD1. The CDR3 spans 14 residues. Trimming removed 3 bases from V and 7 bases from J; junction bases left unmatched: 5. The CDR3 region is CASSLDRVGNEQFF. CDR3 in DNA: TGTGCCAGCAGTTTGGACAGGGTAGGAAATGAGCAGTTCTTC.

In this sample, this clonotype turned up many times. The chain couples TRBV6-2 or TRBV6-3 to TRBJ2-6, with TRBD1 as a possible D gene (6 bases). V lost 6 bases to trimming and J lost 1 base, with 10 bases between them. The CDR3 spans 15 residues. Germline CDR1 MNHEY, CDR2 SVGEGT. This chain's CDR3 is CASSPTGSGANVLTF. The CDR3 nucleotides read TGTGCCAGCAGCCCGACAGGTTCTGGGGCCAACGTCCTGACTTTC.

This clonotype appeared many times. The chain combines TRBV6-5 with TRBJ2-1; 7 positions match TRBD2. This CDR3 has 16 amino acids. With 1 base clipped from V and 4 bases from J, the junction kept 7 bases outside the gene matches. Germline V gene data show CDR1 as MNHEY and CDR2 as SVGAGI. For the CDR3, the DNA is TGTGCCAGCAGTTACTGGGGGGGAGATTTGTACAATGAGCAGTTCTTC. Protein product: CASSYWGGDLYNEQFF.

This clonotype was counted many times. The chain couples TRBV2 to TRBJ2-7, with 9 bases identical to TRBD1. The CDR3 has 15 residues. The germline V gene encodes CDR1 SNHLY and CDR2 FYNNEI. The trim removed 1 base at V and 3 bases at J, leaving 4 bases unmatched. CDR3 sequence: CASSEGTGVLYEQYF. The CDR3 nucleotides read TGTGCCAGCAGTGAAGGGACAGGGGTCCTCTACGAGCAGTACTTC.

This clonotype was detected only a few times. DNA of the CDR3: TGTGCCAGCAGTTATTCGAGAGCCAAATCCTATGGCTACACCTTC. Amino acid sequence: CASSYSRAKSYGYTF. The chain links TRBV6-5 to TRBJ1-2; D gene unclear. The CDR3 is 15 amino acids. Germline loops: CDR1 MNHEY, CDR2 SVGAGI. V was cut by 3 bases and J by 4 bases, with 15 bases left in between.

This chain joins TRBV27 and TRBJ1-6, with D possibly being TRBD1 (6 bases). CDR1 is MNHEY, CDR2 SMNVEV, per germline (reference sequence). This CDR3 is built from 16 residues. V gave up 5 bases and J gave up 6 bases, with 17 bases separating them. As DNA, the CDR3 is TGTGCCAGCAGTGAGGGGGGGCCAATTCTTAATTCACCCCTCCACTTT. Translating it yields CASSEGGPILNSPLHF.

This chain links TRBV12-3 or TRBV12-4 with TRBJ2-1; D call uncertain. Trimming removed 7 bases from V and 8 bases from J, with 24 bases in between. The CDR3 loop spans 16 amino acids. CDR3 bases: TGTGCCAGCACCACCGGGTCCCTAGGTTTCACCGATGAGCAGTTCTTC. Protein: CASTTGSLGFTDEQFF.

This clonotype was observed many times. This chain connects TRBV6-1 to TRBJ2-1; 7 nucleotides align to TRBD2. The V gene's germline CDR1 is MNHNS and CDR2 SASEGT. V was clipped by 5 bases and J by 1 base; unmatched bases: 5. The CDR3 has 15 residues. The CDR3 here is CASSPLAASYNEQFF. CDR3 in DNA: TGTGCCAGCAGTCCCCTAGCGGCTTCCTACAATGAGCAGTTCTTC.

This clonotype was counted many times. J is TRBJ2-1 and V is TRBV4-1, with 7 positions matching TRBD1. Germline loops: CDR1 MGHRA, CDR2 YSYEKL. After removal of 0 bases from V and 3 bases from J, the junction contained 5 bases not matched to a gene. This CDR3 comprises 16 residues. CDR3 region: CASSQEGTAFYNEQFF. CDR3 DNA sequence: TGCGCCAGCAGCCAAGAGGGGACAGCCTTCTACAATGAGCAGTTCTTC.

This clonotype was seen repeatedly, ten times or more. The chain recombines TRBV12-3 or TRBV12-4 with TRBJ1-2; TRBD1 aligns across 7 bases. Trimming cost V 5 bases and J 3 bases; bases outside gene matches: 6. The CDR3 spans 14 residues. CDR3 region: CASSRDRADYGYTF. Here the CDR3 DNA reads TGTGCCAGCAGTCGCGACAGGGCGGACTATGGCTACACCTTC.